The source of this TCR beta chain is a study of breast tumors, draining lymph nodes, adjacent tissues (dated by TCRdb to 2015 to 2016). Study-wide context: The study compared TCR beta repertoires across tumor, adjacent nontumor tissue and axillary lymph nodes from breast cancer patients. In human breast cancer, the study set out to evaluate how tumor, surrounding tissue and draining lymph node repertoires relate to one another and whether T cells may move between these sites.

The axillary draining lymph nodes of breast cancer patients were the source of the lymph node samples. The CDR3 holds 11 amino acids from the cysteine to the phenylalanine. Kept here is only the CDR3 DNA, which spans 33 bases and is read in frame from base 1. From the germline V gene, CDR1 is MNHNS and CDR2 is SASEGT. V is cut by 5 bases and J by 3 bases, and the space between the germline ends is 5 bases. General conclusions and limits of the study: The data were considered consistent with the idea that most tumor T cells come from the lymph node and then expand in tumor tissue. Tumor T-cell repertoires showed less diversity than lymph node repertoires and more diversity than nontumor tissue repertoires, and tumor T-cell repertoires showed preferential V and J gene usage. Tumor and nontumor tissue repertoires were significantly more similar in luminal-like than in basal-like breast cancer. The conclusion that tumor T cells originate in lymph nodes was presented as consistent with a hypothesis rather than as directly demonstrated.

As for this clonotype: Its antigen specificity is not known. Base quality data are lacking; no much larger clone is found one base away.

TCRdb lists the instrument as Illumina HiSeq 2000. TCR beta chain libraries were generated by multiplex PCR amplification. The amplified TCR beta chain products were analyzed by high-throughput sequencing. In-frame beta chains were kept once TCRdb had trimmed the public reads at Q25 with fastp and called clones with MiXCR. Rows matching on CDR3 protein sequence are summarized as one entry with the most common DNA and genes. Across this sample there are 290,000 or so distinct CDR3 sequences, with over 30% seen only once. The ten largest clones take up roughly 1.2% of the sample. Input material: axillary lymph node tissue. This TCR derives from a female donor with breast cancer. Some clones in this sample may be carry-over from other donors' samples. The V gene is TRBV6-1 and the J gene is TRBJ2-7; the D gene is unclear. CDR3 reads: CASSQNYEQYF. The DNA reads TGTGCCAGCAGTCAAAACTACGAGCAGTACTTC.